This TCR beta chain is drawn from a study of OX40 agonist ivuxolimab in advanced cancers. Study in general: Patients with prior anti-PD-1, anti-PD-L1 or anti-CTLA-4 therapy were eligible; about 40% had some.

Some clones are missing from TCRdb's copy, which holds only in-frame ones; the method was immunoSEQ multiplex PCR. The sample yields tens of thousands of clones, 84% seen once. Trimming at V came to 5 bases and at J to 2 bases, leaving 6 bases not matched to a gene. The germline V gene has CDR1 MNHEY and CDR2 SMNVEV (reference sequence). The CDR3 spans 14 residues. This TCR derives from an adult with an advanced solid tumor such as melanoma, head and neck, liver or kidney cancer. This specimen was CD4+ or CD8+ T cells sorted from blood, taken in a trial of the OX40 agonist ivuxolimab. The J gene is TRBJ2-7, the V gene TRBV27; 7 nucleotides match TRBD1. As DNA, the CDR3 is TGTGCCAGCAGTCAAAGGACAGGAGCCTACGAGCAGTACTTC. Translated: CASSQRTGAYEQYF.